This T cell receptor (beta chain) was sequenced in a study of T cell responses to AZD1222 COVID-19 vaccine. TCRdb keeps only in-frame clones here, not all; method: immunoSEQ multiplex PCR. The sample carries about 110,000 clones, over 85% recorded once. Germline lookup yields CDR1 LGHDT and CDR2 YNNKEL (reference sequence). There are 15 residues in the CDR3. Trimming left V 4 bases short and J 2 bases short, with 14 bases between. The sequencing here drew on peripheral blood, taken 28 days after the second AZD1222 dose. This TCR was recovered from an adult who received the AZD1222 COVID-19 vaccine. The gene calls are TRBV3-1 (or the pseudogene TRBV3-2) and TRBJ1-1, with TRBD1 as a possible D gene (6 bases). The CDR3 DNA is TGTGCCAGCAGCCGCCGGGACACGGGAAACACTGAAGCTTTCTTT. It codes for CASSRRDTGNTEAFF.